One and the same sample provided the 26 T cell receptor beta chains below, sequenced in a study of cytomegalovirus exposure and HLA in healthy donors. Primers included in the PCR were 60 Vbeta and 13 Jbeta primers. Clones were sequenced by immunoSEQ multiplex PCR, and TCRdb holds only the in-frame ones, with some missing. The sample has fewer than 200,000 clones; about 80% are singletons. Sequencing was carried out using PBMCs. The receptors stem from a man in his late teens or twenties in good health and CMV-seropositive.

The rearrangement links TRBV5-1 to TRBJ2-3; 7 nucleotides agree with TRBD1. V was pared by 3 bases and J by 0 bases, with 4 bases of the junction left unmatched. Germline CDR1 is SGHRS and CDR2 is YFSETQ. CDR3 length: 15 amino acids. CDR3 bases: TGCGCCAGCAGCTGGGACAGCACTAGCACAGATACGCAGTATTTT. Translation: CASSWDSTSTDTQYF.

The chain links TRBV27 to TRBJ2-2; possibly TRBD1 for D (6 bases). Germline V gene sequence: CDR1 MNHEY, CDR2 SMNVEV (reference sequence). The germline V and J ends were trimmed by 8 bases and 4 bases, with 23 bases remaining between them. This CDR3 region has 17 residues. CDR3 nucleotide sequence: TGTGCCAGCCAATCAGCAATTCAACAGGGATCCACCGGGGAGCTGTTTTTT. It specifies CASQSAIQQGSTGELFF.

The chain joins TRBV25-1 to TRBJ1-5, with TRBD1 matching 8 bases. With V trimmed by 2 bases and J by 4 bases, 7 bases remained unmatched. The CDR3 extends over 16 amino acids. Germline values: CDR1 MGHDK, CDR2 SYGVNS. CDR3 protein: CASSENGQGWNQPQHF. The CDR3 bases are TGTGCCAGCAGTGAAAACGGACAGGGCTGGAATCAGCCCCAGCATTTT.

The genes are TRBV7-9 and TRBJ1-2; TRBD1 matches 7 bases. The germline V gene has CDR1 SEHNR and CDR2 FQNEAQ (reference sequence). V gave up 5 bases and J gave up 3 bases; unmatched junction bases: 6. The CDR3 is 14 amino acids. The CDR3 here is CASSRGLGDYGYTF. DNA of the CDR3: TGTGCCAGCAGCAGGGGGCTGGGCGACTATGGCTACACCTTC.

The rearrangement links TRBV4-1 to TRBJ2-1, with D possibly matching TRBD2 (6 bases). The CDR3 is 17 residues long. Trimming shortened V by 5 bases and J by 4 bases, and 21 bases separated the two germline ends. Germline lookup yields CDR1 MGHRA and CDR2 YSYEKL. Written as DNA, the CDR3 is TGCGCCAGCAGCTCTAAGCTCGAACTAGCTCTTTACAATGAGCAGTTCTTC. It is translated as CASSSKLELALYNEQFF.

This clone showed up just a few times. CDR3 nucleotides: TGTGCCAGCAGCTGGGACAGGGCCGATGAGCAGTTCTTC. This gives the protein CASSWDRADEQFF. This sequence joins TRBV5-5 and TRBJ2-1; 9 bases agree with TRBD1. CDR1 is SGHKS, CDR2 YYEKEE, per germline (reference sequence). CDR3 size: 13 residues. J gave up 8 bases and V 3 bases, and 3 bases lay outside the gene matches. Based on the CDR3 plus reference TRBV5-5 and TRBJ2-1, the full variable domain is DAGVTQSPTHLIKTRGQQVTLRCSPISGHKSVSWYQQVLGQGPQFIFQYYEKEERGRGNFPDRFSARQFPNYSSELNVNALLLGDSALYLCASSWDRADEQFFGPGTRLTVL.

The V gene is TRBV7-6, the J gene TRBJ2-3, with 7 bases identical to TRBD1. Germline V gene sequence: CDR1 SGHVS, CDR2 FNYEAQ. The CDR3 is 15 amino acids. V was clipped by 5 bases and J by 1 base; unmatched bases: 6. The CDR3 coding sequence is TGTGCCAGCAGCCCACCGGGACAGCGCACAGATACGCAGTATTTT. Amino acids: CASSPPGQRTDTQYF.

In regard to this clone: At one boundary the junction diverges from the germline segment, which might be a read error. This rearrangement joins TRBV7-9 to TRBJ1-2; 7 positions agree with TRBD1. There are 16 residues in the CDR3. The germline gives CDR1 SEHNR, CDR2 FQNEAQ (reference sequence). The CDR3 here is CSSSLARTGINYGYTF. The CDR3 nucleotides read TGTTCCAGCAGCTTAGCGAGGACAGGAATTAACTATGGCTACACCTTC.

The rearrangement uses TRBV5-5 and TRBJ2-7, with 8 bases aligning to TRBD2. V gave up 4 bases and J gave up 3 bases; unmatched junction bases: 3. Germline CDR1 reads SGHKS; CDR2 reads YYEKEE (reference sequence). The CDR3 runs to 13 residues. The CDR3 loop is CASSVAGIYEQYF. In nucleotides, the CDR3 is TGTGCCAGCAGCGTAGCGGGAATCTACGAGCAGTACTTC.

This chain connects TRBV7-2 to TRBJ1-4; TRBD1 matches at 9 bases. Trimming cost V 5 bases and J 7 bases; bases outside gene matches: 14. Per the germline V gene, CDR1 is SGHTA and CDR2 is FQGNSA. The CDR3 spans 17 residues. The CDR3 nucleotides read TGTGCCAGCAGCCGCGTCCCGGGACAGGGCGGCGGTGAAAAACTGTTTTTT. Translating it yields CASSRVPGQGGGEKLFF.

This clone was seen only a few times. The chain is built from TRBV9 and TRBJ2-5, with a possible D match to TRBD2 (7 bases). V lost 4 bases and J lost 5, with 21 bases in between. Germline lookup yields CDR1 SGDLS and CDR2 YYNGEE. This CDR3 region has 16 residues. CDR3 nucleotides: TGTGCCAGCAGCCGGGGGGTAGCGACTAGGGGGGAGACCCAGTACTTC. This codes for CASSRGVATRGETQYF.

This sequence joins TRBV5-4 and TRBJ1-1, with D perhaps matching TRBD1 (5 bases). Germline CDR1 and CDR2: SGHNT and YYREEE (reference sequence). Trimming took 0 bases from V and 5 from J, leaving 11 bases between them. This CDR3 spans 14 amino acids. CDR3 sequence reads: CASSLAAGITEAFF. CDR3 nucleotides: TGTGCCAGCAGCTTGGCGGCAGGGATTACTGAAGCTTTCTTT.

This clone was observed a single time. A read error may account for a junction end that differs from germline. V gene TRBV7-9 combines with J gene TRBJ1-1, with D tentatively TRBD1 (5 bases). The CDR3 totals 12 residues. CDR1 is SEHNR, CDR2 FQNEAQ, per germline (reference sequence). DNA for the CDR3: TGTTCCAGCAGCTTAGACAGTTATGAAGCTTTCTTT. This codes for CSSSLDSYEAFF.

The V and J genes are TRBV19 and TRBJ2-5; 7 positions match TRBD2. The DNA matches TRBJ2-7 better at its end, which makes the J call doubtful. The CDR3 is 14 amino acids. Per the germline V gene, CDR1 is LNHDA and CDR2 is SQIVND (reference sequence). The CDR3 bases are TGTGCCAGTAGTCGTAGCGGGCCGACCGGCGAGCAGTACTTC. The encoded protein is CASSRSGPTGEQYF.

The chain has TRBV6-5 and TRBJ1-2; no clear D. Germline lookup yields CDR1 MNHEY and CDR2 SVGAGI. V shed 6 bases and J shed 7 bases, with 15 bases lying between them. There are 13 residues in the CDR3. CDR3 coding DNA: TGTGCCAGCAGCCCTACCCGACAAAGTGGCTACACCTTC. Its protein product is CASSPTRQSGYTF.

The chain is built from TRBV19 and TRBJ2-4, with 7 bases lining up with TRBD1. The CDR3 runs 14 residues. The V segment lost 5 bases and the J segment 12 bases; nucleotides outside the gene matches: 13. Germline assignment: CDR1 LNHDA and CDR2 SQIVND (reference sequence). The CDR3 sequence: CASSVTGSGDSQYF. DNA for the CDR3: TGTGCCAGTAGTGTGACTGGTTCTGGGGACAGTCAGTACTTC.

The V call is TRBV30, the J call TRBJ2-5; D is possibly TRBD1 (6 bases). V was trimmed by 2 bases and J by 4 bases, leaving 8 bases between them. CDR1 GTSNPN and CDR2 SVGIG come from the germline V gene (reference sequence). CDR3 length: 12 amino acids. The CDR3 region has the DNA TGTGCCTGGAGTCAGGGGAGAGAGACCCAGTACTTC. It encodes CAWSQGRETQYF.

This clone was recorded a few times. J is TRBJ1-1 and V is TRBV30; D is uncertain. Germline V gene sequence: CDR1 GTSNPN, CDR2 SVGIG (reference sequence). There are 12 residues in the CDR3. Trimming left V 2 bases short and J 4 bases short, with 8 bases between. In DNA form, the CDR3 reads TGTGCCTGGAGTCGGGGAGGCACTGAAGCTTTCTTT. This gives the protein CAWSRGGTEAFF.

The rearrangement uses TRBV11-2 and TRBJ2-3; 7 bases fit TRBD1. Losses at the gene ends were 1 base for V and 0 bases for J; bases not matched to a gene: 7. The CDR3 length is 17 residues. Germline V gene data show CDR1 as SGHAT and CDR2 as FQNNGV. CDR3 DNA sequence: TGTGCCAGCAGCTTAGGGGGACAGACTTCTAGCACAGATACGCAGTATTTT. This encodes CASSLGGQTSSTDTQYF.

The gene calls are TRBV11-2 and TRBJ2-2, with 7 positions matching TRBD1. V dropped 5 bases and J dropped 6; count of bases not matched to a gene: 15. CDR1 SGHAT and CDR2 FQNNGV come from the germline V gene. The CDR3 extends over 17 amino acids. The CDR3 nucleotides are TGTGCCAGCAGCGGAGTAACAGGGGCTCGACTATCCGGGGAGCTGTTTTTT. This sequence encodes CASSGVTGARLSGELFF.

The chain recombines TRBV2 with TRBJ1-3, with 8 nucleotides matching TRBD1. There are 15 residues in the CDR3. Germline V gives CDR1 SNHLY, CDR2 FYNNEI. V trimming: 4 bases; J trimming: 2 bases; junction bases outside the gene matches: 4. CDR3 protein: CASSAWTGTGNTIYF. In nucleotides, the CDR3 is TGTGCCAGCAGTGCCTGGACAGGGACTGGAAACACCATATATTTT. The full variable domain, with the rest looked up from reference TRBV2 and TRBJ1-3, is EPEVTQTPSHQVTQMGQEVILRCVPISNHLYFYWYRQILGQKVEFLVSFYNNEISEKSEIFDDQFSVERPDGSNFTLKIRSTKLEDSAMYFCASSAWTGTGNTIYFGEGSWLTVV.

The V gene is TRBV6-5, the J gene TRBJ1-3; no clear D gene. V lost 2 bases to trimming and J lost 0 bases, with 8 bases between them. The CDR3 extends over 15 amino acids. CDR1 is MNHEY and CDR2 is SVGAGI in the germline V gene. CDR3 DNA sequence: TGTGCCAGCAGTTACAGACCTAGCTCTGGAAACACCATATATTTT. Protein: CASSYRPSSGNTIYF.

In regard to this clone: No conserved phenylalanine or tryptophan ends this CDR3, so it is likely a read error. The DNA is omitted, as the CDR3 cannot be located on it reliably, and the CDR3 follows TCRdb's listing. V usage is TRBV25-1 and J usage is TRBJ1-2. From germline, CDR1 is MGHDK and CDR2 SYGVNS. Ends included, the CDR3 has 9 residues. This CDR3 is CARFRLRRD.

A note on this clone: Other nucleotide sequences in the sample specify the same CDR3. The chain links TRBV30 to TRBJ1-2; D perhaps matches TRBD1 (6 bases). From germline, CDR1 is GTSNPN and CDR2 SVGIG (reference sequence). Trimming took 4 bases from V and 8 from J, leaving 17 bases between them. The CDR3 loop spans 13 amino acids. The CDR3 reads CAWTGGAGGGYTF. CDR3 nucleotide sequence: TGTGCCTGGACGGGGGGCGCTGGGGGGGGCTACACCTTC.

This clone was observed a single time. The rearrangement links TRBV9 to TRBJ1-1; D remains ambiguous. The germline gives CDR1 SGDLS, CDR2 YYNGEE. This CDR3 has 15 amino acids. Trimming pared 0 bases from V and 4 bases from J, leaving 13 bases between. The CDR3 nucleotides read TGTGCCAGCAGCGTAGTCGGGCGGGGTGGCACTGAAGCTTTCTTT. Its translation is CASSVVGRGGTEAFF. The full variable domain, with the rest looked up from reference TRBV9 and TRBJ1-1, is DSGVTQTPKHLITATGQRVTLRCSPRSGDLSVYWYQQSLDQGLQFLIQYYNGEERAKGNILERFSAQQFPDLHSELNLSSLELGDSALYFCASSVVGRGGTEAFFGQGTRLTVV.

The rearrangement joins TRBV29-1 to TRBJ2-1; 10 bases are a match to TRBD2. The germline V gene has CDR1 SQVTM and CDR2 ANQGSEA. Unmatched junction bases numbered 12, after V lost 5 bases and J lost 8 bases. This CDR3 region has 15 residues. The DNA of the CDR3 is TGCAGCGTTTCCAGCTCTAGCGGGAGAGTTTATGAGCAGTTCTTC. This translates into CSVSSSSGRVYEQFF.